The 2 T cell receptor beta chains in this list originate from one sample, sequenced in a study of blood T cell repertoires in COVID-19. TCRdb's copy holds only in-frame clones and misses some; the assay was immunoSEQ multiplex PCR. The table shows some 140,000 clones, with approximately 80% occurring only once. The sequencing sample was made of peripheral blood. These receptors all come from an older woman with acute or convalescent COVID-19.

The chain is built from TRBV10-3 and TRBJ1-5, with D perhaps TRBD1 (5 bases). This CDR3 region has 12 residues. V shed 8 bases and J shed 7 bases, with 12 bases lying between them. Germline CDR1 ENHRY, CDR2 SYGVKD. The CDR3 spells CAIGGATQPQHF. The CDR3 nucleotides read TGTGCCATCGGCGGGGCAACACAGCCCCAGCATTTT.

V and J are TRBV5-4 and TRBJ2-2; perhaps TRBD1 as D (5 bases). The V gene lost 0 bases and the J gene lost 0 bases, with 6 bases spanning the gap. The CDR3 is made up of 15 amino acids. CDR1 and CDR2 from the germline V gene are SGHNT and YYREEE (reference sequence). CDR3 residues: CASSLVQANTGELFF. The CDR3 bases are TGTGCCAGCAGCTTGGTACAGGCGAACACCGGGGAGCTGTTTTTT.